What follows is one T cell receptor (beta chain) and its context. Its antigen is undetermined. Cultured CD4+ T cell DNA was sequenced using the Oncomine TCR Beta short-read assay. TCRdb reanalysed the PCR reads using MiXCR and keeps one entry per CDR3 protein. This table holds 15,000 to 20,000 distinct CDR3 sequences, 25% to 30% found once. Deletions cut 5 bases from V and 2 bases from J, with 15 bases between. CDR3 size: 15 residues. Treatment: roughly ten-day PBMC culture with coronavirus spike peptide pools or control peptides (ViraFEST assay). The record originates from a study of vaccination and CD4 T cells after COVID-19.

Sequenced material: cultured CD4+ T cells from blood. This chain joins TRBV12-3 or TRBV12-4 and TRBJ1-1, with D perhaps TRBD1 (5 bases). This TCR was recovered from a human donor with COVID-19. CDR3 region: CASSRWGRGNTEAFF. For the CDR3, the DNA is TGTGCCAGCAGTCGTTGGGGACGGGGAAACACTGAAGCTTTCTTT.